The 15 T cell receptor beta chains given below trace back to one sample, sequenced in a study of T cell responses to AZD1222 COVID-19 vaccine. TCRdb's table, derived via immunoSEQ multiplex PCR, lists solely in-frame clones and lacks some. This table has more than 100,000 clones, approximately 91% appearing once. Here the sequenced sample was peripheral blood, taken 28 days after the second AZD1222 dose. The origin of the receptors is an adult who received the AZD1222 COVID-19 vaccine.

DNA for the CDR3: TGTGCCAGTAGTTCCGGGGTGACTGAAGCTTTCTTT. As protein: CASSSGVTEAFF. V and J are TRBV19 and TRBJ1-1; D unresolved. Germline lookup yields CDR1 LNHDA and CDR2 SQIVND (reference sequence). The V gene lost 5 bases and the J gene lost 5 bases, with 9 bases spanning the gap. CDR3 length: 12 amino acids. The whole variable domain, filled in from reference TRBV19 and TRBJ1-1, reads DGGITQSPKYLFRKEGQNVTLSCEQNLNHDAMYWYRQDPGQGLRLIYYSQIVNDFQKGDIAEGYSVSREKKESFPLTVTSAQKNPTAFYLCASSSGVTEAFFGQGTRLTVV.

The chain recombines TRBV5-1 with TRBJ1-2, with D uncertain. Per germline, CDR1 SGHRS and CDR2 YFSETQ. The CDR3 is 15 residues long. Trimming removed 4 bases from V and 5 bases from J, with 18 bases in between. CDR3 coding DNA: TGCGCCAGCAGCCCGCTTGGTTGGGAGGCATATGGCTACACCTTC. Translation: CASSPLGWEAYGYTF.

The chain carries TRBV3-1 (or the pseudogene TRBV3-2) and TRBJ2-1; 8 bases agree with TRBD2. The length of the CDR3 is 16 residues. Looked up from germline, CDR1 is LGHDT and CDR2 is YNNKEL (reference sequence). Trimming removed 4 bases from V and 6 bases from J; junction bases left unmatched: 11. The CDR3: CASSRPLAGGVNEQFF. DNA for the CDR3: TGTGCCAGCAGCCGCCCCCTGGCGGGGGGCGTCAATGAGCAGTTCTTC.

This chain uses TRBV15 with TRBJ2-5; no reliable D call. The V gene lost 0 bases and the J gene lost 5 bases, with 7 bases spanning the gap. CDR3 length: 13 residues. Per germline, CDR1 LNHNV and CDR2 YYDKDF (reference sequence). The CDR3 bases are TGTGCCACCAGCAGAGATCCCCAGGAGACCCAGTACTTC. This translates into CATSRDPQETQYF. Full variable domain (outside the CDR3, taken from reference TRBV15 and TRBJ2-5): DAMVIQNPRYQVTQFGKPVTLSCSQTLNHNVMYWYQQKSSQAPKLLFHYYDKDFNNEADTPDNFQSRRPNTSFCFLDIRSPGLGDTAMYLCATSRDPQETQYFGPGTRLLVL.

The chain links TRBV21-1 to TRBJ1-2; the table's D call, TRBD1, was not checked against the DNA. TRBV21-1 is designated a pseudogene. The CDR3 extends over 15 amino acids. The CDR3 is CASSKVRDRGHGYTF. Written as DNA, the CDR3 is TGTGCCAGCAGCAAAGTTAGGGACAGGGGGCATGGCTACACCTTC.

The chain carries TRBV5-4 and TRBJ1-2; D is uncertain. V shed 5 bases and J shed 1 base, with 12 bases lying between them. Germline values: CDR1 SGHNT, CDR2 YYREEE (reference sequence). The length of the CDR3 is 14 residues. The CDR3 bases are TGTGCCAGCAGTTCCCTATTGGGTAACTATGGCTACACCTTC. It specifies CASSSLLGNYGYTF.

This chain joins TRBV27 and TRBJ2-5, with D hard to call. Between the trimmed V and J ends, which lost 0 bases and 5 bases, there was a span of 10 bases. This CDR3 is 14 amino acids long. Per the germline V gene, CDR1 is MNHEY and CDR2 is SMNVEV (reference sequence). CDR3 residues: CASSLSWSAETQYF. The DNA of the CDR3 is TGTGCCAGCAGTTTATCCTGGAGTGCGGAGACCCAGTACTTC.

The CDR3 nucleotides are TGTGCCAGCAGTCGTACGGGACGCAGGGCGAACACCGGGGAGCTGTTTTTT. The encoded protein is CASSRTGRRANTGELFF. The chain has TRBV27 and TRBJ2-2, with D perhaps given as TRBD1 or TRBD2 (5 bases each). Trimming left V 5 bases short and J 0 bases short, with 16 bases between. CDR1 MNHEY and CDR2 SMNVEV come from the germline V gene (reference sequence). CDR3 length: 17 amino acids.

V usage is TRBV2 and J usage is TRBJ2-3; TRBD2 agrees at 10 bases. The trim removed 10 bases at V and 4 bases at J, leaving 14 bases unmatched. This CDR3 spans 16 amino acids. CDR1 is SNHLY, CDR2 FYNNEI, per germline. CDR3 residues: CATRWGLAGVSDTQYF. CDR3 bases: TGTGCCACCCGGTGGGGGCTAGCGGGAGTATCAGATACGCAGTATTTT.

This clone was picked up one time. The chain uses TRBV6-5 and TRBJ1-1; weak D call: TRBD1 (6 bases). The V gene's germline CDR1 is MNHEY and CDR2 SVGAGI. This CDR3 comprises 14 residues. V lost 7 bases and J 5 bases, leaving 17 bases between the germline ends. CDR3 residues: CASTLRTVETEAFF. In DNA, the CDR3 is TGTGCCAGCACCTTAAGGACAGTCGAGACTGAAGCTTTCTTT.

CDR3: CASSSTGPANYGYTF. As DNA, the CDR3 is TGTGCCAGCAGCTCGACAGGGCCAGCTAACTATGGCTACACCTTC. V gene TRBV7-2 combines with J gene TRBJ1-2, with TRBD1 identical over 7 bases. CDR3 size: 15 residues. Trimming took 4 bases from V and 0 from J; bases not matched to a gene: 5. CDR1 SGHTA and CDR2 FQGNSA come from the germline V gene.

This sequence joins TRBV7-3 and TRBJ1-1; D is undetermined. Germline CDR1 SGHTA, CDR2 FQGTGA. V dropped 2 bases and J dropped 3 bases, with 16 bases sitting between them. This CDR3 spans 16 amino acids. CDR3 nucleotide sequence: TGTGCCAGCAGCTTACGTCCCGGTGGCGGGGACACTGAAGCTTTCTTT. Translated: CASSLRPGGGDTEAFF.

The gene calls are TRBV4-3 and TRBJ1-2; 9 bases are shared with TRBD1. The CDR3 runs to 15 residues. Per germline, CDR1 LGHNA and CDR2 YSLEER. V gave up 1 base and J gave up 5 bases; unmatched junction bases: 5. CDR3 region: CASSQATGQGYGYTF. The CDR3 bases are TGCGCCAGCAGCCAAGCTACAGGACAGGGGTATGGCTACACCTTC.

J is TRBJ1-1 and V is TRBV7-6; D is ambiguous. The germline V and J ends were trimmed by 1 base and 1 base, with 13 bases remaining between them. The germline gives CDR1 SGHVS, CDR2 FNYEAQ. The CDR3 runs to 16 residues. CDR3 in amino acids: CASSLGRMSPNTEAFF. CDR3 coding DNA: TGTGCCAGCAGCTTAGGTCGCATGAGCCCGAACACTGAAGCTTTCTTT. Complete variable domain (other parts from reference TRBV7-6 and TRBJ1-1): GAGVSQSPRYKVTKRGQDVALRCDPISGHVSLYWYRQALGQGPEFLTYFNYEAQQDKSGLPNDRFSAERPEGSISTLTIQRTEQRDSAMYRCASSLGRMSPNTEAFFGQGTRLTVV.

The chain employs TRBV6-5 and TRBJ1-5, with 8 bases aligning to TRBD1. Germline assignment: CDR1 MNHEY and CDR2 SVGAGI. V gave up 5 bases and J gave up 4 bases; unmatched junction bases: 7. This CDR3 is 15 amino acids long. The CDR3 region has the DNA TGTGCCAGCAGTCTTGGACAGGGTTTTAATCAGCCCCAGCATTTT. Translated: CASSLGQGFNQPQHF.